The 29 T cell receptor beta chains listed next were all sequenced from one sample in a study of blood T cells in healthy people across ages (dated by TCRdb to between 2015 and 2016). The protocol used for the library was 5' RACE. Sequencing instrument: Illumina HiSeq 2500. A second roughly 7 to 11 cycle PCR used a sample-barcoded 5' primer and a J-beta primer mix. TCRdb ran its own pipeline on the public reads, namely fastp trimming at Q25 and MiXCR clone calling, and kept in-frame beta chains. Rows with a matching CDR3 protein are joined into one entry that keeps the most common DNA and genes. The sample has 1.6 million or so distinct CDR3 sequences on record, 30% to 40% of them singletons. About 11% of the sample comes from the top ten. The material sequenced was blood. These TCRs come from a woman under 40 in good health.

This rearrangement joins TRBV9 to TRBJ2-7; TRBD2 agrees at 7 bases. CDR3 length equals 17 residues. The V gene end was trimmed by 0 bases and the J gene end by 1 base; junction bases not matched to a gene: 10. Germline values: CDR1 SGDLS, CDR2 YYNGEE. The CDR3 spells CASSVDRGRRGSYEQYF. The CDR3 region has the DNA TGTGCCAGCAGCGTAGATCGCGGGAGAAGAGGGTCCTACGAGCAGTACTTC.

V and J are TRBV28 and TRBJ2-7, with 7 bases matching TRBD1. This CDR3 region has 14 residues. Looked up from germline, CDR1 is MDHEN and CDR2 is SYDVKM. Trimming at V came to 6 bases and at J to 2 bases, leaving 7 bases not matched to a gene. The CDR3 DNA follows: TGTGCCAGCAGGTTTAGGACAGGTCCCTACGAGCAGTACTTC. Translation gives CASRFRTGPYEQYF.

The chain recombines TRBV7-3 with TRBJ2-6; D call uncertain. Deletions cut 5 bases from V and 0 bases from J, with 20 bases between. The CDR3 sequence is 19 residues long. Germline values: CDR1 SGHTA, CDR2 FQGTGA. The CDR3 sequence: CASSLLSASSSSGANVLTF. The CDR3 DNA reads TGTGCCAGCAGCCTTTTAAGTGCTTCTTCAAGCTCTGGGGCCAACGTCCTGACTTTC.

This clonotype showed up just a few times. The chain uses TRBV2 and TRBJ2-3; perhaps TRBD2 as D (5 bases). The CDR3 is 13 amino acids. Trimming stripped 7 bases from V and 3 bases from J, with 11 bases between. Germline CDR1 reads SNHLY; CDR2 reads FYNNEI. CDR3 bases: TGTGCCAGCACCCCTGAGGGTACAGATACGCAGTATTTT. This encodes CASTPEGTDTQYF.

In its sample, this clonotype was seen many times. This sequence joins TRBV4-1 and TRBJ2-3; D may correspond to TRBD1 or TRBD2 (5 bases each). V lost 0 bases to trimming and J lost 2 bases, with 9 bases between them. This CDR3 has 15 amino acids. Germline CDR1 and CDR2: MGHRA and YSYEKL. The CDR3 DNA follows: TGCGCCAGCAGCCAAGATGACGGGACCACAGATACGCAGTATTTT. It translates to CASSQDDGTTDTQYF.

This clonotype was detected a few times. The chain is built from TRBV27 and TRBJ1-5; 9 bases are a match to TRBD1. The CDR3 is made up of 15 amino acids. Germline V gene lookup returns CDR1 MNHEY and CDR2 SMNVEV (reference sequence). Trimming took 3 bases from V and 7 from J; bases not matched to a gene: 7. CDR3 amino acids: CASSFLGQGQQPQHF. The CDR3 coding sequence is TGTGCCAGCAGTTTCCTTGGACAGGGGCAACAGCCCCAGCATTTT.

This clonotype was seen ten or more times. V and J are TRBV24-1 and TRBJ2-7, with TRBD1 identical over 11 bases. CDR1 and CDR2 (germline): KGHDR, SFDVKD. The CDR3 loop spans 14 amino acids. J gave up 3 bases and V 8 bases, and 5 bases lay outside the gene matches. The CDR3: CATILGQGGYEQYF. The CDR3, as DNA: TGTGCCACCATTTTGGGACAGGGGGGCTACGAGCAGTACTTC.

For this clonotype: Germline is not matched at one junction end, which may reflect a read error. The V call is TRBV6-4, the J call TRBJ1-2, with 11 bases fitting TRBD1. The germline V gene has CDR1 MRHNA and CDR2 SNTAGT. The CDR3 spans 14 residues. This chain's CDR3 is CASSADRGQDGCTF. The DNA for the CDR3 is TGTGCCAGCAGTGCGGACAGGGGGCAGGATGGCTGCACCTTC.

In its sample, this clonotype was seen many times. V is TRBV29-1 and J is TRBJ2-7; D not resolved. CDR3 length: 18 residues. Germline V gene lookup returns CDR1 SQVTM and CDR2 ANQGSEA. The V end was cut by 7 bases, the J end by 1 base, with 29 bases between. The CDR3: CSDDGVSGLALPSYEQYF. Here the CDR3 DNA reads TGCAGCGACGATGGGGTGTCAGGCTTAGCCTTACCGTCCTACGAGCAGTACTTC.

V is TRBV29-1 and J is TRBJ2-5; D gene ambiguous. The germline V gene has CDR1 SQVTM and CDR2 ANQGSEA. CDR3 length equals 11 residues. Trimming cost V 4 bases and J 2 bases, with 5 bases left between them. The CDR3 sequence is CSVGVQETQYF. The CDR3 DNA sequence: TGCAGCGTTGGGGTACAAGAGACCCAGTACTTC.

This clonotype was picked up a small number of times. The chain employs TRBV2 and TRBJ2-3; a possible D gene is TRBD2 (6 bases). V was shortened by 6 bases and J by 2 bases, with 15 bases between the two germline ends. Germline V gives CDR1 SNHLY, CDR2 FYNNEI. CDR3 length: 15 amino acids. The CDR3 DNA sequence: TGTGCCAGCAGAGACCGGGACTTGTACACAGATACGCAGTATTTT. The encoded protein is CASRDRDLYTDTQYF.

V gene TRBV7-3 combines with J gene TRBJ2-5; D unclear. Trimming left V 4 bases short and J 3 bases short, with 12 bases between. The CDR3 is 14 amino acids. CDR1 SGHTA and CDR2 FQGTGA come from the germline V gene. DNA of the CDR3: TGTGCCAGCAGCTCCGGACGGGCGGAAGAGACCCAGTACTTC. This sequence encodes CASSSGRAEETQYF.

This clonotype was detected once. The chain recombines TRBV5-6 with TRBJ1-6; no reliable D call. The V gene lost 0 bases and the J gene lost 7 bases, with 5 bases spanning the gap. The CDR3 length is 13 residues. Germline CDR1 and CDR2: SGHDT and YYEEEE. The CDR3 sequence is CASSLEINSPLHF. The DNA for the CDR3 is TGTGCCAGCAGCTTGGAAATAAATTCACCCCTCCACTTT.

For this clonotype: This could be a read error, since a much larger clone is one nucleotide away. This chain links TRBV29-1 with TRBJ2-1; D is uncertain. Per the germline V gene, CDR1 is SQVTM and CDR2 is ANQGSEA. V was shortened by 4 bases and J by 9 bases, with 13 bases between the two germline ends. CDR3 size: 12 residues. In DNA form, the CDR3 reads TGCAGCGTTGGTCAGGAGCTTAGTGAGCAGTTCTTC. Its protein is CSVGQELSEQFF.

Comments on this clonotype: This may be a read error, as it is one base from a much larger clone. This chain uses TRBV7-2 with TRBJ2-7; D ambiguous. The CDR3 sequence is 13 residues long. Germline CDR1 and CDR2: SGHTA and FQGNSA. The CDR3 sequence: CANSLRKGDEQYF. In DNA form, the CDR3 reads TGTGCCAACAGCTTACGGAAGGGCGACGAGCAGTACTTC.

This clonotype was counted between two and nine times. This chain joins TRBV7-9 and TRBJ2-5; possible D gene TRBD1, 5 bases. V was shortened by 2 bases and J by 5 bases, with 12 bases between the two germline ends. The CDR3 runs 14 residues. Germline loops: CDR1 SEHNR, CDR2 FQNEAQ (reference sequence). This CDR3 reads CASSLQGSEETQYF. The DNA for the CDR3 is TGTGCCAGCAGCTTACAGGGATCTGAGGAGACCCAGTACTTC.

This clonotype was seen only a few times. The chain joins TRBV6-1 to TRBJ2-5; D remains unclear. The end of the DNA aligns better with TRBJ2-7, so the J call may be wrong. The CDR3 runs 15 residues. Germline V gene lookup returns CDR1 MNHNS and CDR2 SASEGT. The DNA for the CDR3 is TGTGCCAGCAGTGAAGCCCCCCACACCCGATACGAGCAGTACTTC. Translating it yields CASSEAPHTRYEQYF.

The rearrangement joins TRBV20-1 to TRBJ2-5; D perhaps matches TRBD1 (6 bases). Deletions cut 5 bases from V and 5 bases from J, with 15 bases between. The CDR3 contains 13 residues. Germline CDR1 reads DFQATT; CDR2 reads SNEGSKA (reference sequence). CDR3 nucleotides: TGCAGTGCTGAGCTAAGGGGGATGGAGACCCAGTACTTC. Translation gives CSAELRGMETQYF.

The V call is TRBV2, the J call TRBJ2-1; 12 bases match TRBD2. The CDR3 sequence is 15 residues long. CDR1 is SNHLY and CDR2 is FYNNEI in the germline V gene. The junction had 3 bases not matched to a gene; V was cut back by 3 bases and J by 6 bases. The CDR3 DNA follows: TGTGCCAGCAGTGAGGAGACTAGCGGGGGCAATGAGCAGTTCTTC. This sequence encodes CASSEETSGGNEQFF.

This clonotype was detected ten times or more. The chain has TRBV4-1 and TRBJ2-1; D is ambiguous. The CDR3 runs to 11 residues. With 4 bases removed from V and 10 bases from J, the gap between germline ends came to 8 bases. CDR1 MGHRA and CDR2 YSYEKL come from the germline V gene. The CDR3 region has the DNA TGCGCCAGCAGCCGTACCTCCGAGCAGTTCTTC. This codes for CASSRTSEQFF.

Written as DNA, the CDR3 is TGTGCCAGCAGCCCCGGGGAGGGGCTGTACCAAGAGACCCAGTACTTC. It translates to CASSPGEGLYQETQYF. The chain joins TRBV7-2 to TRBJ2-5; 7 bases agree with TRBD2. Trimming cost V 5 bases and J 0 bases; bases outside gene matches: 9. CDR1 is SGHTA and CDR2 is FQGNSA in the germline V gene. The CDR3 length is 16 residues.

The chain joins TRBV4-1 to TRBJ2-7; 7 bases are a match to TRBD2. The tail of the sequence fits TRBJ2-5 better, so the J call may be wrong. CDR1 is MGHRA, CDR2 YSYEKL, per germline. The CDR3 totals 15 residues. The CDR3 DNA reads TGCGCCAGCAGCCGGGCGACTAGCTTAGAAGAGACCCAGTACTTC. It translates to CASSRATSLEETQYF.

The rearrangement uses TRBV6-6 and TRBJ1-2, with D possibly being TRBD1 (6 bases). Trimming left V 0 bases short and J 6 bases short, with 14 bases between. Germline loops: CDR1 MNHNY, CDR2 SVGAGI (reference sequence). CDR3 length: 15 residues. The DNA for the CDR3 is TGTGCCAGCAGTTACTCCCTTCGGGGGCAAGATGGCTACACCTTC. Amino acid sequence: CASSYSLRGQDGYTF.

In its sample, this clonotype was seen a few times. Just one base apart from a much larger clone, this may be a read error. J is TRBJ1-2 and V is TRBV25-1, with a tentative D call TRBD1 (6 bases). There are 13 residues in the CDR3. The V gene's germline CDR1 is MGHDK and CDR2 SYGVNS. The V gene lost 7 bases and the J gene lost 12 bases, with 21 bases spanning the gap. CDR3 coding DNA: TGTGCCAGCAAAGGGGCAGGGGCGAAGGGCCACACCTTC. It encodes CASKGAGAKGHTF.

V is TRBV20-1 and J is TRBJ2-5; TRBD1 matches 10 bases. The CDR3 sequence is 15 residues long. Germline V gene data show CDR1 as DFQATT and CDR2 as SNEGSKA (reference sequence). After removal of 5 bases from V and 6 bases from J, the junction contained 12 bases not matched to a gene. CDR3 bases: TGCAGTGCTCCTCCGGGACAGGGGTTCGAGAAGACCCAGTACTTC. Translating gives CSAPPGQGFEKTQYF.

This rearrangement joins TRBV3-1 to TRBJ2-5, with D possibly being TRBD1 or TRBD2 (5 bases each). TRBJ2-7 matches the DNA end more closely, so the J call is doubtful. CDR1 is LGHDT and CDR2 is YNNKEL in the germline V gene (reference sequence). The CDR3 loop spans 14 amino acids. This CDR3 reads CASSYGTDAYEQYF. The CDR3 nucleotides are TGTGCCAGCAGCTACGGGACGGACGCCTACGAGCAGTACTTC.

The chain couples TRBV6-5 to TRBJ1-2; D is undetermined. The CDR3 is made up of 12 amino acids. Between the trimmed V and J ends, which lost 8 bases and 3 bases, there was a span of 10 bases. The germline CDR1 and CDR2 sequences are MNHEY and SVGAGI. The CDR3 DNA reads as TGTGCCAGCGGAACAGAGCACTATGGCTACACCTTC. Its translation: CASGTEHYGYTF.

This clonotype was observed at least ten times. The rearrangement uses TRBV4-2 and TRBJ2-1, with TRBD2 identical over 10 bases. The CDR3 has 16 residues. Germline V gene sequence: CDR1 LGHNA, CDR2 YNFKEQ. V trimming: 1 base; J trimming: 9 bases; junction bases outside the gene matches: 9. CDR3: CASSQGASGSLSEQFF. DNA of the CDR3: TGTGCCAGCAGCCAAGGGGCTAGCGGGAGTCTAAGTGAGCAGTTCTTC.

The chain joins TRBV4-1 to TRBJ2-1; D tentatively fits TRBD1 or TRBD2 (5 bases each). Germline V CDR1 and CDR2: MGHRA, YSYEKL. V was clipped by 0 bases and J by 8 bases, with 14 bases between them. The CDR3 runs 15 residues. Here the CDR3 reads CASSQDWATGHEQFF. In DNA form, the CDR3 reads TGCGCCAGCAGCCAAGATTGGGCTACGGGGCATGAGCAGTTCTTC.